Following are 8 T cell receptor beta chains from one sample sequenced in a study of T-cell reconstitution after alpha-beta-depleted transplantation in children. During its preparation, the TCRbeta library received unique molecular identifiers. TCRdb analysed the PCR reads with MiXCR anew, one entry per CDR3 protein. Among fewer than 550,000 distinct CDR3 sequences listed, roughly a tenth were seen once. Specimen: PBMCs, collected before TCRalphabeta/CD19-depleted stem cell transplant. These receptors were taken from a child aged 2-15 years with inherited bone marrow failure, due to receive a stem cell transplant.

In the case of this clonotype: Possible read error: a much larger clone is one base away. The chain employs TRBV12-3 or TRBV12-4 and TRBJ2-7, with TRBD1 identical over 9 bases. Trimming at V came to 9 bases and at J to 2 bases, leaving 5 bases not matched to a gene. This CDR3 has 13 residues. This CDR3 reads CARGDRATYEQYF. The CDR3 region has the DNA TGTGCCAGGGGGGACAGGGCCACCTACGAGCAGTACTTC.

This clonotype was counted ten times or more. This CDR3 reads CASSLGGVKNIQYF. The CDR3 bases are TGTGCCAGCAGCTTAGGAGGGGTCAAAAACATTCAGTACTTC. The chain joins TRBV7-9 to TRBJ2-4; D tentatively fits TRBD1 or TRBD2 (5 bases each). Germline V gene data show CDR1 as SEHNR and CDR2 as FQNEAQ (reference sequence). The CDR3 runs 14 residues. Trimming shortened V by 1 base and J by 3 bases, and 7 bases separated the two germline ends.

The table lists this clonotype with many counts. The V call is TRBV4-2, the J call TRBJ2-2, with no clear D. The CDR3 is 16 residues long. The germline V and J ends were trimmed by 0 bases and 1 base, with 9 bases remaining between them. Germline CDR1 LGHNA, CDR2 YNFKEQ. The CDR3 loop reads CASSQEKIENTGELFF. The DNA for the CDR3 is TGTGCCAGCAGCCAAGAAAAAATAGAGAACACCGGGGAGCTGTTTTTT.

The chain uses TRBV7-2 and TRBJ1-1, with D perhaps TRBD1 (6 bases). The CDR3 covers 15 residues. Between the trimmed V and J ends, which lost 2 bases and 1 base, there was a span of 11 bases. Germline assignment: CDR1 SGHTA and CDR2 FQGNSA. The CDR3 bases are TGTGCCAGCAGCTTATCCACGGGGGCGAACACTGAAGCTTTCTTT. Translating gives CASSLSTGANTEAFF.

This clonotype was seen a handful of times. This sequence joins TRBV11-2 and TRBJ2-7; tentatively, D is TRBD2 (6 bases). The V gene lost 1 base and the J gene lost 0 bases, with 13 bases spanning the gap. The V gene's germline CDR1 is SGHAT and CDR2 FQNNGV. CDR3 length equals 16 residues. CDR3 loop: CASSLGSGTSSYEQYF. The CDR3, as DNA: TGTGCCAGCAGCTTAGGTAGCGGCACTAGCTCCTACGAGCAGTACTTC.

In its sample, this clonotype was seen many times. This chain uses TRBV27 with TRBJ2-7; D perhaps matches TRBD2 (5 bases). This CDR3 has 13 residues. The germline V gene encodes CDR1 MNHEY and CDR2 SMNVEV (reference sequence). V lost 9 bases to trimming and J lost 2 bases, with 14 bases between them. DNA of the CDR3: TGTGCCAGGGCCGTTAAGCGGACCTACGAGCAGTACTTC. It yields the protein CARAVKRTYEQYF.

The J gene is TRBJ2-1, the V gene TRBV27; the match to TRBD2 covers 11 bases. Germline trimming cut 0 bases from V and 6 bases from J; bases unmatched to any gene: 19. The CDR3 loop spans 21 amino acids. The germline CDR1 and CDR2 sequences are MNHEY and SMNVEV (reference sequence). The DNA of the CDR3 is TGTGCCAGCAGTTTATCGGGTCTCGGGACTAGCGGAAGGGGACTTGGCAATGAGCAGTTCTTC. Its protein is CASSLSGLGTSGRGLGNEQFF.

This clonotype was detected many times. An end of the junction does not agree with germline; a read error may underlie this. The V call is TRBV15, the J call TRBJ2-7, with a weak D call TRBD1 (5 bases). Germline V lookup: CDR1 LNHNV, CDR2 YYDKDF (reference sequence). The length of the CDR3 is 13 residues. The CDR3 DNA sequence: TGTGCCAGCAGCAGAGATCAGGGCTACGAGCAGTACTTC. Its translation: CASSRDQGYEQYF.